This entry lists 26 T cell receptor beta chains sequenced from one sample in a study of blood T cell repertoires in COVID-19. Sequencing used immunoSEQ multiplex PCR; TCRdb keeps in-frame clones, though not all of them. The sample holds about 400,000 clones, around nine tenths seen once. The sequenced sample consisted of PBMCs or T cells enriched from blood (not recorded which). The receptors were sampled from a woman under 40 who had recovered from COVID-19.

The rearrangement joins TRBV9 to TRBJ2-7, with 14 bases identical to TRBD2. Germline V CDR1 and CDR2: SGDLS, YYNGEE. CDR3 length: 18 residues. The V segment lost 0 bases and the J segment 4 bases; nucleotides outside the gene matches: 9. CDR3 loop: CASSVAPTGTSGGYEQYF. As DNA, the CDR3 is TGTGCCAGCAGCGTAGCACCGACAGGGACTAGCGGGGGTTACGAGCAGTACTTC.

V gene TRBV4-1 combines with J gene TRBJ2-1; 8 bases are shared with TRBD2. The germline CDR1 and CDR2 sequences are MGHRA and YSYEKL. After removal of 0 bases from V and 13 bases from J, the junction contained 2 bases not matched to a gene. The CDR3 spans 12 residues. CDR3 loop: CASSQETSEQFF. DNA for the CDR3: TGCGCCAGCAGCCAAGAGACTAGCGAACAGTTCTTC.

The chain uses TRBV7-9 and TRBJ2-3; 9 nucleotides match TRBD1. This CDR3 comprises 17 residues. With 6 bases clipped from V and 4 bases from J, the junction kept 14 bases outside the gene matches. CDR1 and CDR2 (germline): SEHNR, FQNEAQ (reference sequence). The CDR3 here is CASSSGRTGENPDTQYF. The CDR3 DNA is TGTGCCAGCAGTTCTGGGCGGACAGGGGAGAATCCAGATACGCAGTATTTT.

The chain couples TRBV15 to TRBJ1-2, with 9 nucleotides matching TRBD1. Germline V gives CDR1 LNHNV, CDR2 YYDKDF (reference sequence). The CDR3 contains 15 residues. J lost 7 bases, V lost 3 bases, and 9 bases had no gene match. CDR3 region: CATSRSGTGLPGYTF. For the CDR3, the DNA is TGTGCCACCAGCAGGTCCGGGACAGGGCTACCTGGCTACACCTTC.

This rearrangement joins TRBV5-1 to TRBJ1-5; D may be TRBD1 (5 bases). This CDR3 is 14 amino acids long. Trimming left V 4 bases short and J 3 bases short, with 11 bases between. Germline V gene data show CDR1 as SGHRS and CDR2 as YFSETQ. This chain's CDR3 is CASSLGGYNQPQHF. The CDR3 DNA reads TGCGCCAGCAGCCTTGGGGGGTACAATCAGCCCCAGCATTTT. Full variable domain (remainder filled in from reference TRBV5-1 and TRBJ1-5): KAGVTQTPRYLIKTRGQQVTLSCSPISGHRSVSWYQQTPGQGLQFLFEYFSETQRNKGNFPGRFSGRQFSNSRSEMNVSTLELGDSALYLCASSLGGYNQPQHFGDGTRLSIL.

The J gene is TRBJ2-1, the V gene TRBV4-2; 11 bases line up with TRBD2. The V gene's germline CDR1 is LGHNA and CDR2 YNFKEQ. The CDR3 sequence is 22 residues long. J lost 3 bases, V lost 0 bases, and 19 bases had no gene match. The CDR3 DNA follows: TGTGCCAGCAGCCAAGATCTAGCGGGAGGAGGATTGGTGTTCGATTTCTACAATGAGCAGTTCTTC. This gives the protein CASSQDLAGGGLVFDFYNEQFF.

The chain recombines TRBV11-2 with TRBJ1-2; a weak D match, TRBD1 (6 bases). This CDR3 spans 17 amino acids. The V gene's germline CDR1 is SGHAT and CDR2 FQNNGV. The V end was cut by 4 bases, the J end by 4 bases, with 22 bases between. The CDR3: CASSSQRQGRKGYGYTF. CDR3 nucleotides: TGTGCCAGCAGCTCACAGCGTCAGGGGAGAAAGGGCTATGGCTACACCTTC. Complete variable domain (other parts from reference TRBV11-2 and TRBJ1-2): EAGVAQSPRYKIIEKRQSVAFWCNPISGHATLYWYQQILGQGPKLLIQFQNNGVVDDSQLPKDRFSAERLKGVDSTLKIQPAKLEDSAVYLCASSSQRQGRKGYGYTFGSGTRLTVV.

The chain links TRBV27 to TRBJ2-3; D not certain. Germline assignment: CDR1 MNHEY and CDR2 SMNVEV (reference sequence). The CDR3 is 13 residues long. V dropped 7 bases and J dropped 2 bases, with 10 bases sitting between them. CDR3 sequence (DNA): TGTGCCAGCAACGGTTTGCTCACAGATACGCAGTATTTT. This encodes CASNGLLTDTQYF.

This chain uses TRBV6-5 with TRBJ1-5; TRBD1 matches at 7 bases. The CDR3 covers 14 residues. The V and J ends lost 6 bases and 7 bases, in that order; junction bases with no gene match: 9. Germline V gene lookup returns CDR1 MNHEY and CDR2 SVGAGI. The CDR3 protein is CASSIRQGSQPQHF. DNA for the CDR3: TGTGCCAGCAGCATCAGACAGGGCTCCCAGCCCCAGCATTTT.

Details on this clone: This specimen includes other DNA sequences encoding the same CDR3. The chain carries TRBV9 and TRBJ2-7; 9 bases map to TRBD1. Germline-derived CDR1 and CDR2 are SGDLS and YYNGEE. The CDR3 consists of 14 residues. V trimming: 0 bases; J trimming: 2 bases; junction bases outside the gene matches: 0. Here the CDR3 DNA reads TGTGCCAGCAGCGTAGGACAGGGGGCCTACGAGCAGTACTTC. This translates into CASSVGQGAYEQYF.

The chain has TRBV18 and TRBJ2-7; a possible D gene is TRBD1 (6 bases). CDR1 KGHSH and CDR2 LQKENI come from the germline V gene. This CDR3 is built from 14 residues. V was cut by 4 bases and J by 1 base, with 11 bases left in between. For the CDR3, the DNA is TGTGCCAGCTCACTGGGGACACCTTCCTACGAGCAGTACTTC. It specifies CASSLGTPSYEQYF.

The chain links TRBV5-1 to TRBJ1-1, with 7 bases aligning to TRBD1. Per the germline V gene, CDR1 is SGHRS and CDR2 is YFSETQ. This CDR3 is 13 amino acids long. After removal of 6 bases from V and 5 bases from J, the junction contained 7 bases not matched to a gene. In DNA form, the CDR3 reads TGCGCCAGCACAGGGGCAGGGGGAACTGAAGCTTTCTTT. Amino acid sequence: CASTGAGGTEAFF.

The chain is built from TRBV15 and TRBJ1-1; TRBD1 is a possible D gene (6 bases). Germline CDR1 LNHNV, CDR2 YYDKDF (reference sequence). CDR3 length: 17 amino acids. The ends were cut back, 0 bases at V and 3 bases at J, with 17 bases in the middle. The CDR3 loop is CATSRDWGRGRDTEAFF. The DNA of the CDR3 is TGTGCCACCAGCAGAGATTGGGGCAGGGGACGGGACACTGAAGCTTTCTTT.

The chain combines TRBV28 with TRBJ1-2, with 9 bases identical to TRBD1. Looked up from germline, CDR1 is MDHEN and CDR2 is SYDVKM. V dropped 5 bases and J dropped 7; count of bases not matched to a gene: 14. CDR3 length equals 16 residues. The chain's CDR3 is CASSIPQGAPGIGYTF. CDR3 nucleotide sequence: TGTGCCAGCAGTATACCACAGGGGGCGCCGGGAATTGGCTACACCTTC.

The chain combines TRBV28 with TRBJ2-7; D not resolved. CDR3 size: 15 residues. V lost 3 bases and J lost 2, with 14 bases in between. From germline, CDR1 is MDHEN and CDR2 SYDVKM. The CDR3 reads CASSFGQVGTYEQYF. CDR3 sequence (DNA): TGTGCCAGCAGTTTCGGCCAGGTAGGTACCTACGAGCAGTACTTC.

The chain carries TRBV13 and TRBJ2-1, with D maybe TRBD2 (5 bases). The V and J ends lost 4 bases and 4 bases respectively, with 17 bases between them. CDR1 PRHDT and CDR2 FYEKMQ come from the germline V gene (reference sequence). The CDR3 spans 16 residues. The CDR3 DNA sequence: TGTGCCAGCAGCTATCCTAATAGCGATTCTTACAATGAGCAGTTCTTC. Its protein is CASSYPNSDSYNEQFF.

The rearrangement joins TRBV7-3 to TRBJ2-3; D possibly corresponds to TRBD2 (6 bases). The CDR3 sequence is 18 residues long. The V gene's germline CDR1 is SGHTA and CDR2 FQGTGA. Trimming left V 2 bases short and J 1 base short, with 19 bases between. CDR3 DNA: TGTGCCAGCAGCTTATACGGGGGTAAGGTGTCGGGCACAGATACGCAGTATTTT. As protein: CASSLYGGKVSGTDTQYF.

The CDR3, as DNA: TGTGCCAGCAGGCTAGCGGGAGGGCCGATGGGGCAGTACTTC. Translating it yields CASRLAGGPMGQYF. The genes are TRBV28 and TRBJ2-7; 12 positions match TRBD2. The V and J ends lost 6 bases and 9 bases, in that order; junction bases with no gene match: 9. The germline gives CDR1 MDHEN, CDR2 SYDVKM. The length of the CDR3 is 14 residues.

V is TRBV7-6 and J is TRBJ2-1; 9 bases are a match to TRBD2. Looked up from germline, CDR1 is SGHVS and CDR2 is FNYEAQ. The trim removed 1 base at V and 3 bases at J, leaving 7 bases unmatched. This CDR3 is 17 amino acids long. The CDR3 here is CASSLVIAGDYYNEQFF. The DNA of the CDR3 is TGTGCCAGCAGCTTAGTAATAGCGGGAGATTACTACAATGAGCAGTTCTTC.

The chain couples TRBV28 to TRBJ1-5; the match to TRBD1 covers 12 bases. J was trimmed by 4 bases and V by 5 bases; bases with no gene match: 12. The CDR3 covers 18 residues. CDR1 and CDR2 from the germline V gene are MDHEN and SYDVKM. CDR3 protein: CASSPPPGQGAGNQPQHF. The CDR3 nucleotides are TGTGCCAGCAGTCCGCCACCGGGACAGGGGGCGGGAAATCAGCCCCAGCATTTT. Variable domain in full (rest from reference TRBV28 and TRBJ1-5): DVKVTQSSRYLVKRTGEKVFLECVQDMDHENMFWYRQDPGLGLRLIYFSYDVKMKEKGDIPEGYSVSREKKERFSLILESASTNQTSMYLCASSPPPGQGAGNQPQHFGDGTRLSIL.

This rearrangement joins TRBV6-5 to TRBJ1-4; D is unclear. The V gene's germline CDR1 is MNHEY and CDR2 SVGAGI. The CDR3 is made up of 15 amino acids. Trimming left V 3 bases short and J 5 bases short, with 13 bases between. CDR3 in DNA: TGTGCCAGCAGTTATTGGGGAGGAGGGAATGAAAAACTGTTTTTT. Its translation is CASSYWGGGNEKLFF.

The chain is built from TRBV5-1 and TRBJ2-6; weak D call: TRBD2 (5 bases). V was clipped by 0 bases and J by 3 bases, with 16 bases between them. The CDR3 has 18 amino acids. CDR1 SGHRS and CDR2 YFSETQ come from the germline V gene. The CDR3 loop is CASSLAGSWGVGANVLTF. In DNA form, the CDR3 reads TGCGCCAGCAGCTTGGCGGGAAGTTGGGGAGTTGGGGCCAACGTCCTGACTTTC.

The CDR3 protein is CASSPRTGGEDGYTF. The CDR3 DNA reads as TGTGCCAGCAGCCCTAGGACAGGGGGCGAGGATGGCTACACCTTC. The chain joins TRBV11-2 to TRBJ1-2; 11 bases are shared with TRBD1. From germline, CDR1 is SGHAT and CDR2 FQNNGV. This CDR3 comprises 15 residues. V was clipped by 5 bases and J by 6 bases; unmatched bases: 8.

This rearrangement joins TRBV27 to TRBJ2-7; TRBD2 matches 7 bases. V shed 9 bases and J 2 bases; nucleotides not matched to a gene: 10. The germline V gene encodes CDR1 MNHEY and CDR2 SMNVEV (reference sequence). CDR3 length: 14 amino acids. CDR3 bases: TGTGCCAGTAGCTTAGTCCGGGAGGCCTACGAGCAGTACTTC. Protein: CASSLVREAYEQYF.

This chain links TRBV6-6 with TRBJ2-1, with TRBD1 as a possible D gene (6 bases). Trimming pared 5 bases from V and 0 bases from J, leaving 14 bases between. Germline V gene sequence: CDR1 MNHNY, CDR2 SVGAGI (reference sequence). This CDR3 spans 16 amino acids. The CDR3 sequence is CASSHNRVHSYNEQFF. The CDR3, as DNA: TGTGCCAGCAGTCACAACAGGGTACACTCCTACAATGAGCAGTTCTTC.

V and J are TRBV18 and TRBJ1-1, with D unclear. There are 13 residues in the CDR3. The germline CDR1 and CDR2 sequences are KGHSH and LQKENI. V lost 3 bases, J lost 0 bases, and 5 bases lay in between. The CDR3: CASSPHMNTEAFF. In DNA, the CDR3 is TGTGCCAGCTCACCCCACATGAACACTGAAGCTTTCTTT.